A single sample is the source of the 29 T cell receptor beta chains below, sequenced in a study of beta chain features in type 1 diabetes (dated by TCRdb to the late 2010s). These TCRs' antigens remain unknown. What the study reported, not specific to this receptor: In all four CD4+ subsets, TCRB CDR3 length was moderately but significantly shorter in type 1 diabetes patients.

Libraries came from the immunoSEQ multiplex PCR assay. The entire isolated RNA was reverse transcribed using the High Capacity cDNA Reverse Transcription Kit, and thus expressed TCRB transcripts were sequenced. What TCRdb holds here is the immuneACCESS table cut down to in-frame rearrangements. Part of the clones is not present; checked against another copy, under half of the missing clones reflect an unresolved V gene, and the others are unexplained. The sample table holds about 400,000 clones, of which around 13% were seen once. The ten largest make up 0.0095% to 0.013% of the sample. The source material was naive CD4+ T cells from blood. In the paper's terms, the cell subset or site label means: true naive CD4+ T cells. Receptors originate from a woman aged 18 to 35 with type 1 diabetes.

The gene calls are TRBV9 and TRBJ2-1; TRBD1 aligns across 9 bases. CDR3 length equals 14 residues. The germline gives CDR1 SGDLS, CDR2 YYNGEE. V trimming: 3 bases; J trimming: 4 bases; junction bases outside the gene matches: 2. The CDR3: CASSAGTGYNEQFF. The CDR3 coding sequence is TGTGCCAGCAGCGCCGGGACAGGGTACAATGAGCAGTTCTTC.

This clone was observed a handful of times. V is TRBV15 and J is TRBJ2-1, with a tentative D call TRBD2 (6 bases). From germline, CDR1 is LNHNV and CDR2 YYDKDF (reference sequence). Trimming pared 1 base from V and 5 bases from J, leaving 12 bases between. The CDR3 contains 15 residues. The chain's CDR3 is CATSRAGSLNNEQFF. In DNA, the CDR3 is TGTGCCACCAGCAGAGCCGGGAGTCTCAACAATGAGCAGTTCTTC. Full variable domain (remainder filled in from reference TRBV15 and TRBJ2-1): DAMVIQNPRYQVTQFGKPVTLSCSQTLNHNVMYWYQQKSSQAPKLLFHYYDKDFNNEADTPDNFQSRRPNTSFCFLDIRSPGLGDTAMYLCATSRAGSLNNEQFFGPGTRLTVL.

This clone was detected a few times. Here the CDR3 reads CASSLQGRGGQETQYF. CDR3 bases: TGTGCCAGCAGCCTACAGGGGCGGGGGGGCCAAGAGACCCAGTACTTC. The V and J genes are TRBV7-8 and TRBJ2-5, with 9 bases identical to TRBD2. The germline V gene encodes CDR1 SGHVS and CDR2 FQNEAQ. The ends lost 5 bases at V and 1 base at J; junction bases unmatched: 8. CDR3 length: 16 residues.

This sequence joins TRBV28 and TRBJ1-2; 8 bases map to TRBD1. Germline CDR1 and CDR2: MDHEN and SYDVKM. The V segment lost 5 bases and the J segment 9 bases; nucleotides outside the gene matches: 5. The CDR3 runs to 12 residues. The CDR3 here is CASSRTGSSYTF. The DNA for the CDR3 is TGTGCCAGCAGTAGGACAGGGAGCAGCTACACCTTC.

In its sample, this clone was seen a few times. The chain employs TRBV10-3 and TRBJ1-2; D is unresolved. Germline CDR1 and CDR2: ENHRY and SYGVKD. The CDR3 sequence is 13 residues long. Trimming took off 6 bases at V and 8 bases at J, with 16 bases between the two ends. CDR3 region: CAISRERDYGYTF. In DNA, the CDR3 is TGTGCCATCAGCCGGGAGCGTGATTACGGCTACACCTTC.

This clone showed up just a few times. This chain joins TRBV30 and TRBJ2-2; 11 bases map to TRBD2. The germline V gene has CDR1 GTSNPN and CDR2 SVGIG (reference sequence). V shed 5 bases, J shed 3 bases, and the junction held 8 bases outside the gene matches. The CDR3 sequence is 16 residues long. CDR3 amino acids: CAWQLTGLADTGELFF. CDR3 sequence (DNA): TGTGCCTGGCAACTTACGGGACTAGCGGACACCGGGGAGCTGTTTTTT.

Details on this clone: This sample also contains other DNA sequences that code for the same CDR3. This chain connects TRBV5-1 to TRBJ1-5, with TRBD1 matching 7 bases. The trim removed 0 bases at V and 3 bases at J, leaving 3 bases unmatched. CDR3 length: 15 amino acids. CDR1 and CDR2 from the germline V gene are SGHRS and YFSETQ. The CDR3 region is CASSLGGTDNQPQHF. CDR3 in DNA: TGCGCCAGCAGCTTGGGGGGGACAGACAATCAGCCCCAGCATTTT. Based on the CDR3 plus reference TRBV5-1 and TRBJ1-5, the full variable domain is KAGVTQTPRYLIKTRGQQVTLSCSPISGHRSVSWYQQTPGQGLQFLFEYFSETQRNKGNFPGRFSGRQFSNSRSEMNVSTLELGDSALYLCASSLGGTDNQPQHFGDGTRLSIL.

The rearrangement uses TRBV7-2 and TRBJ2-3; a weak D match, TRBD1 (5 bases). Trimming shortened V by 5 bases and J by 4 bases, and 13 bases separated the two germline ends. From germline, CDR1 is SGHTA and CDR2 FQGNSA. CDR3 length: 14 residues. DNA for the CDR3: TGTGCCAGCAGCCGGGCAGGGTTGCCAGATACGCAGTATTTT. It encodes CASSRAGLPDTQYF.

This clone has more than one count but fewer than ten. DNA for the CDR3: TGTGCCAGCAGTATAAAGGGGACAACGGGCGAGCAGTACTTC. This codes for CASSIKGTTGEQYF. The chain carries TRBV25-1 and TRBJ2-7; D is possibly TRBD1 (6 bases). The ends were cut back, 5 bases at V and 6 bases at J, with 17 bases in the middle. The CDR3 covers 14 residues. The V gene's germline CDR1 is MGHDK and CDR2 SYGVNS.

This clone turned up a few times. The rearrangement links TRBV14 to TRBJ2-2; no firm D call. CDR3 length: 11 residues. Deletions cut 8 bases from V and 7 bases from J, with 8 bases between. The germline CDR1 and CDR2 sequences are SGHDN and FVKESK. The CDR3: CASGPYGELFF. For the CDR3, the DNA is TGTGCCAGCGGCCCGTACGGGGAGCTGTTTTTT. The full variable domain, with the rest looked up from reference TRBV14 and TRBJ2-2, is EAGVTQFPSHSVIEKGQTVTLRCDPISGHDNLYWYRRVMGKEIKFLLHFVKESKQDESGMPNNRFLAERTGGTYSTLKVQPAELEDSGVYFCASGPYGELFFGEGSRLTVL.

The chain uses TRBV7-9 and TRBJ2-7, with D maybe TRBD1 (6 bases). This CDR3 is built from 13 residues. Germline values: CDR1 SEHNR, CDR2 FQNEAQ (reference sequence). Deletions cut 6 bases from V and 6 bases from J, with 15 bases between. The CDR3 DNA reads TGTGCCAGCAGGCCACAGGGTAAAGGCGAGCAGTACTTC. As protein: CASRPQGKGEQYF.

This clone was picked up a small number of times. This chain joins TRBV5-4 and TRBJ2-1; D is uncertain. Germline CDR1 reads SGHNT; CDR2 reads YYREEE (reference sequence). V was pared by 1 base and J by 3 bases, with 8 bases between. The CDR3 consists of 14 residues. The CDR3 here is CASSLQNSYNEQFF. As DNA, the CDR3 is TGTGCCAGCAGCTTGCAGAACAGCTACAATGAGCAGTTCTTC.

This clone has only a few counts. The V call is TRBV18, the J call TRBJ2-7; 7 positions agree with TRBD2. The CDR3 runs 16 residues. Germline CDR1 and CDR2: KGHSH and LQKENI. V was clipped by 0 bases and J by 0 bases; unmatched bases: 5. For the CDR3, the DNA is TGTGCCAGCTCACCACCGTCTAGCGGATACTCCTACGAGCAGTACTTC. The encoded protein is CASSPPSSGYSYEQYF.

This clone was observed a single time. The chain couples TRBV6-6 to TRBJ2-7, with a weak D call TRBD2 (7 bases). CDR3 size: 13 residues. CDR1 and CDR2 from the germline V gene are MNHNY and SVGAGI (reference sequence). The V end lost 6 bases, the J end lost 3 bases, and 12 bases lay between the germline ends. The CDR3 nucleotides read TGTGCCAGCAGGGGGGGAGGGGGCTACGAGCAGTACTTC. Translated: CASRGGGGYEQYF.

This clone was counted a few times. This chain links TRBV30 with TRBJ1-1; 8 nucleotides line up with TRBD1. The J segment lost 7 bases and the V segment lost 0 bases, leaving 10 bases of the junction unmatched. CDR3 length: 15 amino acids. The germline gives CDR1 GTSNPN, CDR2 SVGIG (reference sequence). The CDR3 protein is CAWSVRDRSIGEAFF. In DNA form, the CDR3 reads TGTGCCTGGAGTGTAAGGGACAGGTCAATAGGTGAAGCTTTCTTT.

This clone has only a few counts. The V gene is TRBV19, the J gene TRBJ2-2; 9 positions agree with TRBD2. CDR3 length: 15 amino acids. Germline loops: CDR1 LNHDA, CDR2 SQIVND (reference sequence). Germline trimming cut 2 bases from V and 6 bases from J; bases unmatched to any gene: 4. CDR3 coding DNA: TGTGCCAGTAGTATACTCGCGGGAGGGCCCGGGGAGCTGTTTTTT. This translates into CASSILAGGPGELFF.

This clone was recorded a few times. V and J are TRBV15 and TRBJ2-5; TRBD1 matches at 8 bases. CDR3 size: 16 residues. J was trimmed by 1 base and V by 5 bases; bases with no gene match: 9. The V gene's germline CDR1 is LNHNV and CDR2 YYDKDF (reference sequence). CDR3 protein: CATSGWDRLSQETQYF. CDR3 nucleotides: TGTGCCACCAGCGGCTGGGACAGGTTGTCCCAAGAGACCCAGTACTTC.

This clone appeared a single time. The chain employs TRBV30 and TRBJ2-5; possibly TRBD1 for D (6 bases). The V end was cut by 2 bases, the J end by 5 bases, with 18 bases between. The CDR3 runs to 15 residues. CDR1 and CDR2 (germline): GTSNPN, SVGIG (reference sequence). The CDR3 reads CAWSRLQGYGETQYF. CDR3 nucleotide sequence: TGTGCCTGGAGTCGCCTTCAGGGGTACGGCGAGACCCAGTACTTC.

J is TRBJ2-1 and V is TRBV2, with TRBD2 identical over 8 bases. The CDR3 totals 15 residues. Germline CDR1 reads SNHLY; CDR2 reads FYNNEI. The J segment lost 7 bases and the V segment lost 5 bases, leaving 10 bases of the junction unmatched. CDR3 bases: TGTGCCAGCAGTATAGGTAGCGGGACGTGGAATGAGCAGTTCTTC. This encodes CASSIGSGTWNEQFF.

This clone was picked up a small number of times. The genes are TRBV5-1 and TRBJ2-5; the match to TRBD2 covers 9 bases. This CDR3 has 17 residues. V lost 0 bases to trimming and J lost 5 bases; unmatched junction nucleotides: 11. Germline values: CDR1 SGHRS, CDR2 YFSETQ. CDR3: CASSLEASGIRWETQYF. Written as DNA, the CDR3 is TGCGCCAGCAGCTTGGAGGCTAGCGGGATTCGATGGGAGACCCAGTACTTC.

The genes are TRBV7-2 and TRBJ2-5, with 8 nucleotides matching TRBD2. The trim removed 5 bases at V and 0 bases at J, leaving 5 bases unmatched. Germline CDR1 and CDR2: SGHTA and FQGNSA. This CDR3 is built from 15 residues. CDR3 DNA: TGTGCCAGCAGCCCCTATAGCGGGAACCAAGAGACCCAGTACTTC. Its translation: CASSPYSGNQETQYF.

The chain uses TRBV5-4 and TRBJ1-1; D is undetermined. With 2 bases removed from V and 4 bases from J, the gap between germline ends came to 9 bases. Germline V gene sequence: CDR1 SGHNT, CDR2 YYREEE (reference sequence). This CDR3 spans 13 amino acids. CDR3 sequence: CASSFPPGTEAFF. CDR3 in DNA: TGTGCCAGCAGCTTCCCTCCAGGCACTGAAGCTTTCTTT.

The DNA for the CDR3 is TGTGCCAGCAGCCTCCGACAGGGTGGAGATACGCAGTATTTT. It encodes CASSLRQGGDTQYF. The J gene is TRBJ2-3, the V gene TRBV7-9; 7 bases align to TRBD1. CDR1 is SEHNR, CDR2 FQNEAQ, per germline (reference sequence). V was pared by 5 bases and J by 5 bases, with 7 bases of the junction left unmatched. The CDR3 spans 14 residues.

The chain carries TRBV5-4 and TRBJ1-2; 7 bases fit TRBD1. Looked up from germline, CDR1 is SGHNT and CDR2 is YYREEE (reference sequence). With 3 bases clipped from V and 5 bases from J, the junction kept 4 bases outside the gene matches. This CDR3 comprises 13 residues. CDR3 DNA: TGTGCCAGCAGCTATAGACAGGGATATGGCTACACCTTC. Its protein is CASSYRQGYGYTF.

The CDR3 here is CASSPSQGAGDTQYF. CDR3 DNA: TGTGCCAGCAGCCCCAGTCAGGGGGCTGGGGATACGCAGTATTTT. The gene calls are TRBV5-4 and TRBJ2-3; 8 bases line up with TRBD1. Germline V lookup: CDR1 SGHNT, CDR2 YYREEE (reference sequence). V gave up 4 bases and J gave up 6 bases; unmatched junction bases: 10. This CDR3 region has 15 residues.

The chain's CDR3 is CASSPGGYGYTF. The CDR3 DNA is TGCGCCAGCAGCCCGGGGGGCTATGGCTACACCTTC. This rearrangement joins TRBV4-1 to TRBJ1-2, with a weak D call TRBD1 (5 bases). The CDR3 totals 12 residues. Deletions cut 4 bases from V and 4 bases from J, with 7 bases between. Per germline, CDR1 MGHRA and CDR2 YSYEKL.

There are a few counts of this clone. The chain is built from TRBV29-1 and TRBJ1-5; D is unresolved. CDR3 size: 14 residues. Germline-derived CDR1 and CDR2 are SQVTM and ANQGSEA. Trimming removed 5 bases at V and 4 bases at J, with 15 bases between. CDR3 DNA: TGCAGCGTTCGGTCCGGCGACACTAATCAGCCCCAGCATTTT. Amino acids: CSVRSGDTNQPQHF.

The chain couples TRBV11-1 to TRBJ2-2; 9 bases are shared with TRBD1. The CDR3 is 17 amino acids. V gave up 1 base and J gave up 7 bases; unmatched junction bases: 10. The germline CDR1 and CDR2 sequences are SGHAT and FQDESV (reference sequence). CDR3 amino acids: CASSLGPGQGFIGELFF. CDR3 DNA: TGTGCCAGCAGCTTAGGTCCGGGACAGGGATTCATCGGGGAGCTGTTTTTT.

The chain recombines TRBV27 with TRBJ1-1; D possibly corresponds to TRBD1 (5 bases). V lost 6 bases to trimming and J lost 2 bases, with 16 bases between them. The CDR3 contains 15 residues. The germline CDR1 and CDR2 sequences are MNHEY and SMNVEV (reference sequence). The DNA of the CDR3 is TGTGCCAGCAGCTCCCCTGGGGGGATAAACACTGAAGCTTTCTTT. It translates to CASSSPGGINTEAFF.